The 27 T cell receptor beta chains reported below all come from one sample, sequenced in a study of T cells in localized non-small cell lung cancer. Clones were read by immunoSEQ multiplex PCR, and TCRdb kept only the in-frame ones, dropping some. The data show 33,000 or so clones, roughly four fifths seen once. The starting material was peripheral blood, obtained before any cancer treatment. These receptors came from a male donor aged 60 or older with stage III squamous cell lung carcinoma.

This chain uses TRBV28 with TRBJ2-7; TRBD1 or TRBD2 may be the D gene (5 bases each). This CDR3 spans 14 amino acids. CDR1 is MDHEN, CDR2 SYDVKM, per germline. Deletions cut 7 bases from V and 4 bases from J, with 17 bases between. In DNA, the CDR3 is TGTGCCAGCACCTCGATTGGGGCGGGTTACGAGCAGTACTTC. As protein: CASTSIGAGYEQYF.

The rearrangement links TRBV12-5 to TRBJ2-5; D is undetermined. Deletions cut 1 base from V and 2 bases from J, with 8 bases between. The CDR3 consists of 14 residues. In germline, CDR1 is LGHNT, CDR2 FRNRAP. CDR3 sequence reads: CASGLGDGQETQYF. The CDR3 DNA sequence: TGTGCTAGTGGTTTGGGAGACGGACAAGAGACCCAGTACTTC. Full variable domain (remainder filled in from reference TRBV12-5 and TRBJ2-5): DARVTQTPRHKVTEMGQEVTMRCQPILGHNTVFWYRQTMMQGLELLAYFRNRAPLDDSGMPKDRFSAEMPDATLATLKIQPSEPRDSAVYFCASGLGDGQETQYFGPGTRLLVL.

The chain combines TRBV5-1 with TRBJ2-1, with D perhaps TRBD2 (5 bases). V lost 4 bases to trimming and J lost 2 bases, with 16 bases between them. CDR1 and CDR2 from the germline V gene are SGHRS and YFSETQ. This CDR3 comprises 16 residues. CDR3 region: CASSPSPGGTYNEQFF. CDR3 sequence (DNA): TGCGCCAGCAGCCCCTCACCAGGAGGTACCTACAATGAGCAGTTCTTC.

The chain joins TRBV19 to TRBJ1-2; TRBD1 might be the D (5 bases). This CDR3 is built from 14 residues. Germline lookup yields CDR1 LNHDA and CDR2 SQIVND (reference sequence). Deletions cut 1 base from V and 3 bases from J, with 9 bases between. The CDR3 DNA follows: TGTGCCAGTAGTATAGGGACACAGTACTATGGCTACACCTTC. This codes for CASSIGTQYYGYTF.

The gene calls are TRBV2 and TRBJ1-2; D might be TRBD1 (6 bases). Trimming left V 9 bases short and J 8 bases short, with 10 bases between. CDR3 length: 10 amino acids. The germline gives CDR1 SNHLY, CDR2 FYNNEI. The CDR3 DNA reads as TGTGCCAGTTTCAGGGGCGGCTACACCTTC. Its translation is CASFRGGYTF.

The chain joins TRBV20-1 to TRBJ2-5; TRBD1 might be the D (5 bases). This CDR3 has 11 residues. Germline V gene sequence: CDR1 DFQATT, CDR2 SNEGSKA (reference sequence). The V and J ends lost 8 bases and 5 bases respectively, with 12 bases between them. CDR3 amino acids: CSPTGDETQYF. The CDR3 nucleotides are TGCAGTCCCACAGGTGACGAGACCCAGTACTTC.

The chain is built from TRBV5-8 and TRBJ1-1, with no clear D. CDR3 length equals 15 residues. V lost 1 base to trimming and J lost 5 bases, with 15 bases between them. The germline gives CDR1 SGHTS, CDR2 YDEGEE. CDR3 amino acids: CASSLPGLGITEAFF. CDR3 in DNA: TGTGCCAGCAGCTTGCCAGGATTAGGAATAACTGAAGCTTTCTTT.

This chain uses TRBV10-1 with TRBJ2-7, with a possible D match to TRBD1 (5 bases). Germline V lookup: CDR1 WNHNN, CDR2 SYGVQD (reference sequence). V was shortened by 5 bases and J by 9 bases, with 23 bases between the two germline ends. CDR3 length: 15 residues. In DNA form, the CDR3 reads TGCGCCAGCAGTAGTAATGTGGGGCCACCGACGCGGCAGTACTTC. Translation gives CASSSNVGPPTRQYF.

This chain connects TRBV25-1 to TRBJ1-5; D gene unclear. This CDR3 contains 14 residues. Trimming took 2 bases from V and 9 from J, leaving 14 bases between them. CDR1 and CDR2 from the germline V gene are MGHDK and SYGVNS. The CDR3 protein is CASSELTEDRPQHF. CDR3 DNA sequence: TGTGCCAGCAGTGAACTCACAGAAGATCGGCCCCAGCATTTT.

The chain joins TRBV25-1 to TRBJ1-5; 7 nucleotides line up with TRBD1. Per germline, CDR1 MGHDK and CDR2 SYGVNS. The CDR3 consists of 16 residues. After removal of 2 bases from V and 3 bases from J, the junction contained 7 bases not matched to a gene. CDR3 amino acids: CASSEDKGAINQPQHF. DNA of the CDR3: TGTGCCAGCAGTGAAGATAAGGGGGCAATCAATCAGCCCCAGCATTTT.

The chain has TRBV18 and TRBJ1-3; tentative D call: TRBD1 (6 bases). The ends were cut back, 6 bases at V and 0 bases at J, with 15 bases in the middle. CDR1 and CDR2 (germline): KGHSH, LQKENI. The CDR3 is 16 residues long. The CDR3 is CASSWDTNFSGNTIYF. The CDR3 region has the DNA TGTGCCAGCTCCTGGGACACCAATTTCTCTGGAAACACCATATATTTT.

The genes are TRBV18 and TRBJ1-1; 7 positions match TRBD1. Looked up from germline, CDR1 is KGHSH and CDR2 is LQKENI. The junction had 8 bases not matched to a gene; V was cut back by 4 bases and J by 0 bases. There are 16 residues in the CDR3. CDR3 sequence: CASSLNRGFMNTEAFF. The CDR3 DNA reads TGTGCCAGCTCACTGAACAGGGGTTTCATGAACACTGAAGCTTTCTTT.

The gene calls are TRBV10-2 and TRBJ2-7; D is undetermined. The ends were cut back, 8 bases at V and 1 base at J, with 9 bases in the middle. This CDR3 has 12 amino acids. Germline assignment: CDR1 WSHSY and CDR2 SAAADI. CDR3 nucleotide sequence: TGCGCCAGCTCCCTTGCGTCCTACGAGCAGTACTTC. It specifies CASSLASYEQYF.

This clone has more than one count but fewer than ten. This chain uses TRBV6-1 with TRBJ1-2; D might be TRBD1 (5 bases). The V and J ends lost 3 bases and 8 bases respectively, with 16 bases between them. CDR1 is MNHNS, CDR2 SASEGT, per germline. The CDR3 loop spans 14 amino acids. CDR3: CASSEGPLMGGYTF. The CDR3 nucleotides read TGTGCCAGCAGTGAGGGACCACTTATGGGGGGCTACACCTTC.

V gene TRBV5-8 combines with J gene TRBJ2-3; 9 bases agree with TRBD2. V dropped 5 bases and J dropped 1; count of bases not matched to a gene: 5. This CDR3 has 15 residues. Germline V CDR1 and CDR2: SGHTS, YDEGEE. CDR3 sequence reads: CASSSQRGGTDTQYF. CDR3 DNA: TGTGCCAGCAGTTCTCAGCGGGGGGGCACAGATACGCAGTATTTT.

CDR3 residues: CASRLTDYEQYF. The CDR3 coding sequence is TGTGCCAGCAGGTTGACAGACTACGAGCAGTACTTC. J is TRBJ2-7 and V is TRBV28; weak D call: TRBD1 (5 bases). Germline CDR1 is MDHEN and CDR2 is SYDVKM. V was cut by 6 bases and J by 3 bases, with 9 bases left in between. There are 12 residues in the CDR3. The full variable domain, with the rest looked up from reference TRBV28 and TRBJ2-7, is DVKVTQSSRYLVKRTGEKVFLECVQDMDHENMFWYRQDPGLGLRLIYFSYDVKMKEKGDIPEGYSVSREKKERFSLILESASTNQTSMYLCASRLTDYEQYFGPGTRLTVT.

The rearrangement links TRBV5-1 to TRBJ2-7; perhaps TRBD2 as D (6 bases). The CDR3 runs 13 residues. V was shortened by 3 bases and J by 3 bases, with 10 bases between the two germline ends. Per the germline V gene, CDR1 is SGHRS and CDR2 is YFSETQ. CDR3 coding DNA: TGCGCCAGCAGCTGGACTAAGGACTACGAGCAGTACTTC. It yields the protein CASSWTKDYEQYF.

The chain uses TRBV7-2 and TRBJ2-1, with D tentatively TRBD1 or TRBD2 (6 bases each). Germline V lookup: CDR1 SGHTA, CDR2 FQGNSA. The CDR3 sequence is 14 residues long. V was clipped by 5 bases and J by 7 bases, with 15 bases between them. As DNA, the CDR3 is TGTGCCAGCAGCCCAAGTGGGGGGCGGAATGAGCAGTTCTTC. Its protein is CASSPSGGRNEQFF.

The V and J genes are TRBV7-2 and TRBJ2-2; 9 bases are shared with TRBD2. The CDR3 extends over 16 amino acids. The V gene end was trimmed by 5 bases and the J gene end by 6 bases; junction bases not matched to a gene: 10. Germline CDR1 is SGHTA and CDR2 is FQGNSA. The CDR3 reads CASSRGTSRSPGELFF. Written as DNA, the CDR3 is TGTGCCAGCAGCCGTGGGACTAGCAGGTCACCCGGGGAGCTGTTTTTT.

The rearrangement links TRBV19 to TRBJ1-6; D not resolved. Germline assignment: CDR1 LNHDA and CDR2 SQIVND (reference sequence). The V end was cut by 3 bases, the J end by 7 bases, with 13 bases between. CDR3 length: 15 amino acids. CDR3 sequence: CASSMADGGNSPLHF. The CDR3 DNA sequence: TGTGCCAGTAGTATGGCGGACGGTGGGAATTCACCCCTCCACTTT.

This CDR3 is CASSERGPSYGYTF. The CDR3 nucleotides read TGTGCCAGCAGTGAAAGGGGGCCCTCCTATGGCTACACCTTC. V gene TRBV6-1 combines with J gene TRBJ1-2; 7 bases are shared with TRBD1. The length of the CDR3 is 14 residues. Germline CDR1 is MNHNS and CDR2 is SASEGT. V lost 2 bases, J lost 4 bases, and 4 bases stayed unmatched.

A single count supports this clone. V and J are TRBV2 and TRBJ1-1, with D maybe TRBD1 (5 bases). This CDR3 has 14 residues. Per the germline V gene, CDR1 is SNHLY and CDR2 is FYNNEI. The V gene lost 5 bases and the J gene lost 1 base, with 11 bases spanning the gap. For the CDR3, the DNA is TGTGCCAGCAGTCCGGGACCGAAGAACACTGAAGCTTTCTTT. Amino acids: CASSPGPKNTEAFF.

CDR3 residues: CASSLVRSGQGIYEQYF. The CDR3 nucleotides read TGTGCCAGCAGCTTAGTACGCTCCGGACAGGGAATCTACGAGCAGTACTTC. The rearrangement uses TRBV7-8 and TRBJ2-7; 8 bases align to TRBD1. The CDR3 totals 17 residues. The J segment lost 3 bases and the V segment lost 1 base, leaving 11 bases of the junction unmatched. The germline V gene encodes CDR1 SGHVS and CDR2 FQNEAQ. Together with reference TRBV7-8 and TRBJ2-7, the CDR3 gives the full variable domain: GAGVSQSPRYKVAKRGQDVALRCDPISGHVSLFWYQQALGQGPEFLTYFQNEAQLDKSGLPSDRFFAERPEGSVSTLKIQRTQQEDSAVYLCASSLVRSGQGIYEQYFGPGTRLTVT.

This chain joins TRBV4-2 and TRBJ1-4; 8 bases are a match to TRBD1. J was trimmed by 11 bases and V by 3 bases; bases with no gene match: 8. From germline, CDR1 is LGHNA and CDR2 YNFKEQ. The CDR3 is 14 amino acids. The CDR3 bases are TGTGCCAGCAGCCAGAACAGGGGGATAGGGAAACTGTTTTTT. Translation gives CASSQNRGIGKLFF.

CDR3 bases: TGTGCCACCAGCAGAGGAGCGGGCACAGATACGCAGTATTTT. It translates to CATSRGAGTDTQYF. V gene TRBV15 combines with J gene TRBJ2-3; D perhaps matches TRBD2 (5 bases). The CDR3 is 14 amino acids. Germline values: CDR1 LNHNV, CDR2 YYDKDF (reference sequence). Trimming took 1 base from V and 1 from J, leaving 6 bases between them. The whole variable domain, filled in from reference TRBV15 and TRBJ2-3, reads DAMVIQNPRYQVTQFGKPVTLSCSQTLNHNVMYWYQQKSSQAPKLLFHYYDKDFNNEADTPDNFQSRRPNTSFCFLDIRSPGLGDTAMYLCATSRGAGTDTQYFGPGTRLTVL.

The chain carries TRBV10-3 and TRBJ1-6; the match to TRBD1 covers 8 bases. J was trimmed by 10 bases and V by 3 bases; bases with no gene match: 17. The V gene's germline CDR1 is ENHRY and CDR2 SYGVKD. The CDR3 covers 18 residues. The CDR3 coding sequence is TGTGCCATCAGTGACCAAATTCGTCTTGGGACAGGCTCATCACCCCTCCACTTT. Its protein product is CAISDQIRLGTGSSPLHF.

J is TRBJ2-1 and V is TRBV7-2, with a tentative D call TRBD1 (5 bases). The CDR3 spans 15 residues. Germline V lookup: CDR1 SGHTA, CDR2 FQGNSA. V lost 1 base to trimming and J lost 5 bases, with 12 bases between them. The CDR3 coding sequence is TGTGCCAGCAGCTTAGTTAGGGGCGCCAACAATGAGCAGTTCTTC. Translated, it gives CASSLVRGANNEQFF. The full variable domain, with the rest looked up from reference TRBV7-2 and TRBJ2-1, is GAGVSQSPSNKVTEKGKDVELRCDPISGHTALYWYRQSLGQGLEFLIYFQGNSAPDKSGLPSDRFSAERTGGSVSTLTIQRTQQEDSAVYLCASSLVRGANNEQFFGPGTRLTVL.